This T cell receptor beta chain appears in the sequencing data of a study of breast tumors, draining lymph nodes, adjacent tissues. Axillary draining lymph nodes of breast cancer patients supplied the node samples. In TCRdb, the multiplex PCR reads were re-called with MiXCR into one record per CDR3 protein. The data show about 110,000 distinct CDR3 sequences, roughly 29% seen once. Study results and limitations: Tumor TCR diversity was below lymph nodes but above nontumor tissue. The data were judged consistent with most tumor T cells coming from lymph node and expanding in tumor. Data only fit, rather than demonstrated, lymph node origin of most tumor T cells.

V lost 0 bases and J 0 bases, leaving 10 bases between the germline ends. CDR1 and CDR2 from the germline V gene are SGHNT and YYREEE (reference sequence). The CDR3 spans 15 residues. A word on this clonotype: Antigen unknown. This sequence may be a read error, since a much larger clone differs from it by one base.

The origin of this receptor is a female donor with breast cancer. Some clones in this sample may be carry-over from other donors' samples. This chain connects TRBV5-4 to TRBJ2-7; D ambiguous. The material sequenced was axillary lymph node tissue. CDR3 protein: CASSLDQASSYEQYF. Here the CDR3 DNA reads TGTGCCAGCAGCTTGGACCAGGCAAGCTCCTACGAGCAGTACTTC.